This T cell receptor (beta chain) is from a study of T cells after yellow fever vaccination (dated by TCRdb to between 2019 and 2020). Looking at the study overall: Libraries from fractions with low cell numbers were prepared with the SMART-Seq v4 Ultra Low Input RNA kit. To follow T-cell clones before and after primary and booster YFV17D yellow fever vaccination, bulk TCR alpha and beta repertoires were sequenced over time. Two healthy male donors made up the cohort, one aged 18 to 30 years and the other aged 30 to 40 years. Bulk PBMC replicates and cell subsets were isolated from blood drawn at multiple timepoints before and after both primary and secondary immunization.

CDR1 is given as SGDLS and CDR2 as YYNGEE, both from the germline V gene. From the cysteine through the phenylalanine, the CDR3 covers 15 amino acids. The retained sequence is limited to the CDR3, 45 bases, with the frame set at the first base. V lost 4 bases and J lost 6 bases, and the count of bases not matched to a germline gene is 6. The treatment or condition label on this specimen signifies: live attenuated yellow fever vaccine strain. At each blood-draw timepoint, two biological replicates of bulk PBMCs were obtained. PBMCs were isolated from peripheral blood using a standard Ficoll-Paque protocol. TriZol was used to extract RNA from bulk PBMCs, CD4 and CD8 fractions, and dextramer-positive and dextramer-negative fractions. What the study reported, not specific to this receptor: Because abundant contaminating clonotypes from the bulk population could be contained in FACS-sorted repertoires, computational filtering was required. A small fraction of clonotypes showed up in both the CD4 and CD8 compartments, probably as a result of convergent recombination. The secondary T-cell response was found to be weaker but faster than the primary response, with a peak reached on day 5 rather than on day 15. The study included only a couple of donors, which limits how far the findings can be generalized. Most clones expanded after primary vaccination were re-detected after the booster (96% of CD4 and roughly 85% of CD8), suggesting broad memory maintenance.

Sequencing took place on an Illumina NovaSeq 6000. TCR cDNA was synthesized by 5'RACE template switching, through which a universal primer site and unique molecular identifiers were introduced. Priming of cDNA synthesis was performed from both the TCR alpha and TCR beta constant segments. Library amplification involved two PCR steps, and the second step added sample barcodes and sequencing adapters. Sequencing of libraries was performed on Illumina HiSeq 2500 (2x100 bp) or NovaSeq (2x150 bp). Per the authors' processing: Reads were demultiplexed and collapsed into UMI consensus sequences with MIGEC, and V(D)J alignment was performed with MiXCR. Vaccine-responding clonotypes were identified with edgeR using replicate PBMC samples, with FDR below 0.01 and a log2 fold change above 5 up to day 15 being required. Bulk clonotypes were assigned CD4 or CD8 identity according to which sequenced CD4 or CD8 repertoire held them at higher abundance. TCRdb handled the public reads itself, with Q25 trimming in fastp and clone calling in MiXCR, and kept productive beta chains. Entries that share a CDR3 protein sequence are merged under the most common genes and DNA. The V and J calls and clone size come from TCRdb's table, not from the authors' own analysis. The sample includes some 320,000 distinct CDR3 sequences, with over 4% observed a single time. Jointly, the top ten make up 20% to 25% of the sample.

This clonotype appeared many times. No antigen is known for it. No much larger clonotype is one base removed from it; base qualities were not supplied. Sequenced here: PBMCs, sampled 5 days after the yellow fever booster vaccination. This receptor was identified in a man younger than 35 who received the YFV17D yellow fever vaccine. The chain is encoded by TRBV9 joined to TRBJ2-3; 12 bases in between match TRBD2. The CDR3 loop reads CASSLGLAGSDTQYF. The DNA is TGTGCCAGCAGCCTCGGACTAGCGGGGAGTGATACGCAGTATTTT.